This TCR beta chain was sequenced for a study of Graves' ophthalmopathy and Graves' hyperthyroidism. Study-level results: Between ophthalmopathy and stable hyperthyroidism, a 13-signature model drew a separation with approximately 87% sensitivity and about 81% specificity. Most thyroid-expanded clonotypes exceeding 0.001 frequency were also found in blood.

About this clonotype itself: The antigen is not known.

In this cohort's terms, stable hyperthyroidism meant no ophthalmopathy by 18 months of follow-up. RNA transcripts yielded amplified TCR beta CDR3 regions. RT-PCR in the first round used HTBI primers; a second-round multiplex PCR followed. Via MiXCR, TCRdb re-called the multiplex PCR reads, giving one row per CDR3 protein. The data hold about 390,000 distinct CDR3 sequences, with 15% observed a single time. V was pared by 5 bases and J by 3 bases, with 17 bases between. The CDR3 loop spans 15 amino acids. From germline, CDR1 is SGHRS and CDR2 YFSETQ. The genes are TRBV5-1 and TRBJ1-1; TRBD1 might be the D (6 bases). This clonotype was obtained from a woman aged 18 to 35 with stable Graves' hyperthyroidism. The sample was peripheral blood. CDR3 bases: TGCGCCAGCAGGACCTCCGGGGGCGGGGACACTGAAGCTTTCTTT. Its protein product is CASRTSGGGDTEAFF.